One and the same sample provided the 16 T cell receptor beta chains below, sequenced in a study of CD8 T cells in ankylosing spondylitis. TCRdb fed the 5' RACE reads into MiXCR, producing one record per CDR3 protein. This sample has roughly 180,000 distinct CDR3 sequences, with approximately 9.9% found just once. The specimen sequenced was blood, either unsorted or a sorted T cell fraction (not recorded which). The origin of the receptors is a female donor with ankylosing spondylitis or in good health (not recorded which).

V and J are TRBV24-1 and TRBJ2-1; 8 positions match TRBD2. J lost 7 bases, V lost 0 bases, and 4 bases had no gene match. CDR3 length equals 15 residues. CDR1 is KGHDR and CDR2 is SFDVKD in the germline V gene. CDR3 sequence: CATSDLSSGGNEQFF. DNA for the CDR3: TGTGCCACCAGTGATTTGTCCAGCGGGGGAAATGAGCAGTTCTTC.

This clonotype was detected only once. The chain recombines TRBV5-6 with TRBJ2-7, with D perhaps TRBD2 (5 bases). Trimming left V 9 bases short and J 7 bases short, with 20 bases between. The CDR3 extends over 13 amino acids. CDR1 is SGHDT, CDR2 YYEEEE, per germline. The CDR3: CAMSRGLLDEQYF. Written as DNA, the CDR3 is TGTGCCATGAGCCGAGGGCTACTGGATGAGCAGTACTTC. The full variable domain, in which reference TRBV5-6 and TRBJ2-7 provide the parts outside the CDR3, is DAGVTQSPTHLIKTRGQQVTLRCSPKSGHDTVSWYQQALGQGPQFIFQYYEEEERQRGNFPDRFSGHQFPNYSSELNVNALLLGDSALYLCAMSRGLLDEQYFGPGTRLTVT.

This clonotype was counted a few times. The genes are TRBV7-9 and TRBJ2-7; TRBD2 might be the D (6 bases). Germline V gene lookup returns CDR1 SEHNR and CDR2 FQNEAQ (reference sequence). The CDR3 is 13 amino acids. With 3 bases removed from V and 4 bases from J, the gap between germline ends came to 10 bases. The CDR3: CASSFQAGYEQYF. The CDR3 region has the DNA TGTGCCAGCAGCTTTCAGGCGGGATACGAGCAGTACTTC.

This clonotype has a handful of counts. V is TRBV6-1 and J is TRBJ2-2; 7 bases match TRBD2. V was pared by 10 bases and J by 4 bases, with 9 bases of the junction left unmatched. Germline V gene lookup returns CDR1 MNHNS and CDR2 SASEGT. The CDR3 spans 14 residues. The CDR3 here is CATFWGGVTGELFF. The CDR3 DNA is TGTGCCACTTTCTGGGGGGGGGTCACCGGGGAGCTGTTTTTT.

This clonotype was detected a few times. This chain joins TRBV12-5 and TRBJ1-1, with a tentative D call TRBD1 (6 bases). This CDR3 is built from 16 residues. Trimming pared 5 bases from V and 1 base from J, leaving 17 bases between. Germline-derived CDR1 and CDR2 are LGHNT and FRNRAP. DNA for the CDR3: TGTGCTAGTGGTCCGCTCGAAGGGGGAGGGAACACTGAAGCTTTCTTT. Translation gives CASGPLEGGGNTEAFF.

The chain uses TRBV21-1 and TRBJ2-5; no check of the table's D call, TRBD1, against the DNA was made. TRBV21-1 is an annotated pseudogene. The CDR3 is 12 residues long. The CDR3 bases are TGTGCCAGCAGTCAAGGGGGAGAGACCCAGTACTTC. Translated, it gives CASSQGGETQYF.

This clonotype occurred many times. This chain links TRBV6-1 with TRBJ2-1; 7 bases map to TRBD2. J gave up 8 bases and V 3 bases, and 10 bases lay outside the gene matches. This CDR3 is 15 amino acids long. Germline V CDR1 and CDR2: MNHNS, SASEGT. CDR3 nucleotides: TGTGCCAGCAGTGAGGGGGAGGGAGGTAGTTATGAGCAGTTCTTC. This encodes CASSEGEGGSYEQFF.

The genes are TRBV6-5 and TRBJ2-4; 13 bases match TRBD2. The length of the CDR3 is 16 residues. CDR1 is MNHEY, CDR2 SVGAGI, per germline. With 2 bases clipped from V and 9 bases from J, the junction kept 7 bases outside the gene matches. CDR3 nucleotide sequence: TGTGCCAGCAGTTACACTAGCGGGAGGGCTGGTGCCATTCAGTACTTC. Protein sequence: CASSYTSGRAGAIQYF.

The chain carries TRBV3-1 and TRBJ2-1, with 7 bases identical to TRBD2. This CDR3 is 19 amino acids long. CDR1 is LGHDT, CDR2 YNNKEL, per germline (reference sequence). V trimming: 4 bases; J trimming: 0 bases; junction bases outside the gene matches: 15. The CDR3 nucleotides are TGTGCCAGCAGCCCAATGACTAGCAAGTACGAGAGCTCCTACAATGAGCAGTTCTTC. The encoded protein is CASSPMTSKYESSYNEQFF.

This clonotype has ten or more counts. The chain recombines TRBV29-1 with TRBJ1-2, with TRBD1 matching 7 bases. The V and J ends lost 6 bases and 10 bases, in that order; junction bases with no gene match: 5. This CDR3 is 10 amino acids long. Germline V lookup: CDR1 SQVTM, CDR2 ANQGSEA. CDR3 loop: CSVAGTDYTF. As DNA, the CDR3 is TGCAGCGTCGCCGGGACAGACTACACCTTC.

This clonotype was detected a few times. CDR3 DNA: TGTGCCAGCAGTGACTCGGACAGTCCTTCCTACGAGCAGTACTTC. Residues: CASSDSDSPSYEQYF. The rearrangement joins TRBV13 to TRBJ2-7; D perhaps matches TRBD1 (6 bases). CDR3 length equals 15 residues. V was trimmed by 6 bases and J by 1 base, leaving 16 bases between them. The germline V gene has CDR1 PRHDT and CDR2 FYEKMQ (reference sequence).

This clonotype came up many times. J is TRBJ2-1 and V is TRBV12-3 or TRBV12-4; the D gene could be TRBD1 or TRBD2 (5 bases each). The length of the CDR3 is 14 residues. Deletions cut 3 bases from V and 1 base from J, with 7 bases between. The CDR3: CASSFGGSYNEQFF. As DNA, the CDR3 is TGTGCCAGCAGTTTTGGGGGTTCCTACAATGAGCAGTTCTTC.

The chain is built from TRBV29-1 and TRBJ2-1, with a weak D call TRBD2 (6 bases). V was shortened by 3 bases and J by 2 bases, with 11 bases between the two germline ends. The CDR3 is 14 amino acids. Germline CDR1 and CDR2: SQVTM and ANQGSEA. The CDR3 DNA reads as TGCAGCGTTGACCCGGCGGGGCCCTACAATGAGCAGTTCTTC. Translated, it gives CSVDPAGPYNEQFF.

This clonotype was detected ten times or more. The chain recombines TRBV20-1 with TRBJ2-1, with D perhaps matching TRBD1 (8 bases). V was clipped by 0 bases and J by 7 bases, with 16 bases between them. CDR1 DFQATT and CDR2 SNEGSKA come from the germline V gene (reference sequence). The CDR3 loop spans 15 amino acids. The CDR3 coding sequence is TGCAGTGCTAGAGACAGCGGGACAGGTAGTAATGAGCAGTTCTTC. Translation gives CSARDSGTGSNEQFF.

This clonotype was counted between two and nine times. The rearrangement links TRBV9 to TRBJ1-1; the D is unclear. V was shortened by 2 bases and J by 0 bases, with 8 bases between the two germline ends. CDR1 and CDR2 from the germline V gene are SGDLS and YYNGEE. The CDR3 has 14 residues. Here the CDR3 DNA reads TGTGCCAGCAGCGTCGGGGTCATGAACACTGAAGCTTTCTTT. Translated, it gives CASSVGVMNTEAFF. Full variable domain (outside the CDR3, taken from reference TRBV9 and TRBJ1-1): DSGVTQTPKHLITATGQRVTLRCSPRSGDLSVYWYQQSLDQGLQFLIQYYNGEERAKGNILERFSAQQFPDLHSELNLSSLELGDSALYFCASSVGVMNTEAFFGQGTRLTVV.

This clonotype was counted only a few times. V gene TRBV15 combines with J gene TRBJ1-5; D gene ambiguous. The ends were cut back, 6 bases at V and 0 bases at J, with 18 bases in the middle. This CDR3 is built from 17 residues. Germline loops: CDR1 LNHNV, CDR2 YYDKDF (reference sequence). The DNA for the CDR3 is TGTGCCACCAGTGTTTCAGGCATGGATTTTAGCAATCAGCCCCAGCATTTT. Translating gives CATSVSGMDFSNQPQHF.